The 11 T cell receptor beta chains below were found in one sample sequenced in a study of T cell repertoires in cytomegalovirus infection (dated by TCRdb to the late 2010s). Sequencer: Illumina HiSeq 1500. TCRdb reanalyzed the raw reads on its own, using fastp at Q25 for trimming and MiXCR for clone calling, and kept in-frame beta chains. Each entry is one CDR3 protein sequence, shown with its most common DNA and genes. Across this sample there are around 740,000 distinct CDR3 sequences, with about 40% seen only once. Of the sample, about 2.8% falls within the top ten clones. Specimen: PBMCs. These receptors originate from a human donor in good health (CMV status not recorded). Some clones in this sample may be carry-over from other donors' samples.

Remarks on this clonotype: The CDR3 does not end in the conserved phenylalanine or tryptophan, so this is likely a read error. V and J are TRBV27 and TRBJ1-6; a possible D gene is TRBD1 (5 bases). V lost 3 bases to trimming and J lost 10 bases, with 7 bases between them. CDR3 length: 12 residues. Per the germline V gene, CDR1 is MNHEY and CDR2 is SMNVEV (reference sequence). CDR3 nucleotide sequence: TGTGCCAGCAGTTTCGGGGGATCACCCCTCCACGTT. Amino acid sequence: CASSFGGSPLHV.

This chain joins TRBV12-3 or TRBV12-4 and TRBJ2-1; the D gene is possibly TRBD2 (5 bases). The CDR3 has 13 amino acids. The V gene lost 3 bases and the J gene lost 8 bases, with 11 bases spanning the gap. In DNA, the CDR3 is TGTGCCAGCAGTTTGAAAGGCGGGTATGAGCAGTTCTTC. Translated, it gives CASSLKGGYEQFF.

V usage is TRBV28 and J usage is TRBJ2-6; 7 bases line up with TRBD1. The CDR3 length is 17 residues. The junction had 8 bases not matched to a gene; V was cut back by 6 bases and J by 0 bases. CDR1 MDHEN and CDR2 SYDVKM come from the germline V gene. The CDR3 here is CASSGRDSNSGANVLTF. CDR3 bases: TGTGCCAGCAGCGGCCGGGACAGTAACTCTGGGGCCAACGTCCTGACTTTC.

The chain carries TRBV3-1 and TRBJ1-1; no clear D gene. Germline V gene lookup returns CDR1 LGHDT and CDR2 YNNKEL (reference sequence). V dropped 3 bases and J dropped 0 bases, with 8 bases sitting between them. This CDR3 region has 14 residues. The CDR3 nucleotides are TGTGCCAGCAGCCATGCAGGTATGAACACTGAAGCTTTCTTT. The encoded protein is CASSHAGMNTEAFF.

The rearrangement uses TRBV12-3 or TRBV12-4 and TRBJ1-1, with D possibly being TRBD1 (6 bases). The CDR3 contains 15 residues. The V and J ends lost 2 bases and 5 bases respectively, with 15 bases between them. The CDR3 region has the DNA TGTGCCAGCAGTTTAACCGGGGGGGGCGAGACTGAAGCTTTCTTT. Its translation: CASSLTGGGETEAFF.

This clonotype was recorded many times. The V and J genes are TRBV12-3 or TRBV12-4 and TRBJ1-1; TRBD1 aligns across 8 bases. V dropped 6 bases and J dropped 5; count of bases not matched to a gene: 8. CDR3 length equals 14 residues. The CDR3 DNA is TGTGCCAGCAGCTTACAGGGGGGACGGACTGAAGCTTTCTTT. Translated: CASSLQGGRTEAFF.

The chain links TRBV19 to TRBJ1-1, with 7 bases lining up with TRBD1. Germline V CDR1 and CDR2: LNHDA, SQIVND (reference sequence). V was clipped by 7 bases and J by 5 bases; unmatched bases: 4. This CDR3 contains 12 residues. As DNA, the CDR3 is TGTGCCAGTAACCCAGGGGGGACTGAAGCTTTCTTT. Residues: CASNPGGTEAFF.

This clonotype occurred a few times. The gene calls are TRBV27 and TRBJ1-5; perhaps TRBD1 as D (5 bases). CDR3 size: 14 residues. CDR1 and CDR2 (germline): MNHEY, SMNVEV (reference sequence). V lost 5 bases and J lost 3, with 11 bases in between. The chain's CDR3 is CASSGGTYNQPQHF. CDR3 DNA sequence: TGTGCCAGCAGTGGGGGTACTTACAATCAGCCCCAGCATTTT.

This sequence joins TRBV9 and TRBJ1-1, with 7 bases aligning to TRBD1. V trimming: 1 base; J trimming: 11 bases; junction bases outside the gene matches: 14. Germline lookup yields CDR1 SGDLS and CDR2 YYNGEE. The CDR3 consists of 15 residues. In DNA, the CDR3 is TGTGCCAGCAGCGTAAGCCTGGACAGGACGTTTGGGGCTTTCTTT. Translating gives CASSVSLDRTFGAFF.

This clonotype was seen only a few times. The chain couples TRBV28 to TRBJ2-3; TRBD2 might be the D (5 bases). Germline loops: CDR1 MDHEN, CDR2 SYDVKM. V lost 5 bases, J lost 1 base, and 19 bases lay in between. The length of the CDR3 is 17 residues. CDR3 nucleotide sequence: TGTGCCAGCAGTCTGGGCCTAGCTAACAAAGGCACAGATACGCAGTATTTT. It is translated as CASSLGLANKGTDTQYF.

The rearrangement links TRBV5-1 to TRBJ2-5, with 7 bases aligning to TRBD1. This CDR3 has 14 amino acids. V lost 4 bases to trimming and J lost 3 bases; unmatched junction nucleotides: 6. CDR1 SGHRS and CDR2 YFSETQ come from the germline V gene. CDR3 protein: CASSMGQTKETQYF. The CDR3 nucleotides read TGCGCCAGCAGCATGGGACAGACCAAAGAGACCCAGTACTTC.